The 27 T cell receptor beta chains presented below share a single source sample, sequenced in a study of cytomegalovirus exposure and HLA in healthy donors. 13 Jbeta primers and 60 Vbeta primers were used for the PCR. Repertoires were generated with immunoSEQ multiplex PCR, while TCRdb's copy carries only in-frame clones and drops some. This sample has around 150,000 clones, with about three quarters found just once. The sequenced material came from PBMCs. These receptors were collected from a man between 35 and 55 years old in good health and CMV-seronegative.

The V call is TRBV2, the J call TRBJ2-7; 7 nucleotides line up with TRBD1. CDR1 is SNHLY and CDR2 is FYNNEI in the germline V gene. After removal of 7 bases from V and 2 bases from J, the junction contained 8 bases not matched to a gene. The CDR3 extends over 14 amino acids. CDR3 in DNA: TGTGCCAGCACCCCCGGGACAGCTGCCTACGAGCAGTACTTC. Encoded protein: CASTPGTAAYEQYF. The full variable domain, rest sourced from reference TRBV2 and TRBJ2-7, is EPEVTQTPSHQVTQMGQEVILRCVPISNHLYFYWYRQILGQKVEFLVSFYNNEISEKSEIFDDQFSVERPDGSNFTLKIRSTKLEDSAMYFCASTPGTAAYEQYFGPGTRLTVT.

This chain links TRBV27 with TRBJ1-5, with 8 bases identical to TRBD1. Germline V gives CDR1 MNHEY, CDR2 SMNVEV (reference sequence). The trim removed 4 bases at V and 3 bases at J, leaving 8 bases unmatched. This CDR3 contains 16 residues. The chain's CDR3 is CASSSQTGAINQPQHF. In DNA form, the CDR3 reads TGTGCCAGCAGTTCCCAGACAGGGGCTATCAATCAGCCCCAGCATTTT.

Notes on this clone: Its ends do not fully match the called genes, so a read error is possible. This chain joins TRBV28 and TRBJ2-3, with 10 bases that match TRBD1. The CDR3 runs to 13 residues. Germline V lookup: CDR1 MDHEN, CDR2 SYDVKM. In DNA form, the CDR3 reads TGCGAATCCCGACAGGGGGCCACAGATACGCAGTATTTT. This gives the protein CESRQGATDTQYF.

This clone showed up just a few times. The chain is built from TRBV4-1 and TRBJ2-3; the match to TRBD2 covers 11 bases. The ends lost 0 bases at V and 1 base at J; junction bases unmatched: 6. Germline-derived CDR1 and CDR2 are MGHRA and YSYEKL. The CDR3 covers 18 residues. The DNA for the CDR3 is TGCGCCAGCAGCCAAGATGAGAGACTAGCGGGACGCACAGATACGCAGTATTTT. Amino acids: CASSQDERLAGRTDTQYF.

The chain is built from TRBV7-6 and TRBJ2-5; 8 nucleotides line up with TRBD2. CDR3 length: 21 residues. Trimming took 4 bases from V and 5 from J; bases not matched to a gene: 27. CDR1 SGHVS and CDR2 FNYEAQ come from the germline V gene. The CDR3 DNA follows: TGTGCCAGCAGCTCCTCTAGCGGGTCTGGAGGGGGGGTGTCGAGAAGGGAGACCCAGTACTTC. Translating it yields CASSSSSGSGGGVSRRETQYF.

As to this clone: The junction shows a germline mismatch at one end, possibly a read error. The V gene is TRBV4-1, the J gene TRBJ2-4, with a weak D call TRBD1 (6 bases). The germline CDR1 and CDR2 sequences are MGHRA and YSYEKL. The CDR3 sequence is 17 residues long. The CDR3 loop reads CASSQEQLYRDKNSQYF. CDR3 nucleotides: TGCGCCAGCAGCCAAGAGCAGTTATACCGGGACAAAAACAGTCAGTACTTC.

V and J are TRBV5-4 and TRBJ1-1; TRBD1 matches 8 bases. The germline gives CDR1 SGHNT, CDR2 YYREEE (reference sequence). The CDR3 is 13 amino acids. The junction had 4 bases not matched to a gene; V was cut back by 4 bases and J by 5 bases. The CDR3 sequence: CASSITGGTEAFF. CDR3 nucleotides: TGTGCCAGCAGCATTACAGGGGGTACTGAAGCTTTCTTT.

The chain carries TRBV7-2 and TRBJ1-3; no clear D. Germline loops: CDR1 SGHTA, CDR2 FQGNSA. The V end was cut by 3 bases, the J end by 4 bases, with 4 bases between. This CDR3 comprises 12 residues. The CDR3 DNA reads TGTGCCAGCAGCTTCCTCGGAAACACCATATATTTT. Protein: CASSFLGNTIYF.

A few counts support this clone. The CDR3 sequence is CASTLAQKLNEQFF. In DNA form, the CDR3 reads TGTGCCAGCACCCTGGCACAGAAGCTCAATGAGCAGTTCTTC. The V call is TRBV28, the J call TRBJ2-1; D is undetermined. This CDR3 is built from 14 residues. Trimming stripped 7 bases from V and 6 bases from J, with 16 bases between. From germline, CDR1 is MDHEN and CDR2 SYDVKM.

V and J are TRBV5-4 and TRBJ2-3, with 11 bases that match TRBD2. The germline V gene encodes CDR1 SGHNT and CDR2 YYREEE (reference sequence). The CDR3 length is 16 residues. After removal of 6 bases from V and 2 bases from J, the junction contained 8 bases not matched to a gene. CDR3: CASTSGLAAITDTQYF. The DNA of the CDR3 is TGTGCCAGCACCTCGGGACTAGCGGCGATCACAGATACGCAGTATTTT.

The DNA of the CDR3 is TGTGCCAGCAGCCCCTCAGGGGGCGTCGGTGAAAAACTGTTTTTT. Its protein is CASSPSGGVGEKLFF. The chain links TRBV14 to TRBJ1-4; 8 bases agree with TRBD1. Germline trimming cut 4 bases from V and 7 bases from J; bases unmatched to any gene: 8. CDR3 length: 15 residues. CDR1 is SGHDN and CDR2 is FVKESK in the germline V gene.

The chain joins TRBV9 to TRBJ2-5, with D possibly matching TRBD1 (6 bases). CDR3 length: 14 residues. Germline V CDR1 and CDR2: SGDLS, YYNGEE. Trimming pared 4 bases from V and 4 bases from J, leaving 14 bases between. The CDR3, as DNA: TGTGCCAGCAGCCCCCGGGAAGGGGGAGAGACCCAGTACTTC. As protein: CASSPREGGETQYF.

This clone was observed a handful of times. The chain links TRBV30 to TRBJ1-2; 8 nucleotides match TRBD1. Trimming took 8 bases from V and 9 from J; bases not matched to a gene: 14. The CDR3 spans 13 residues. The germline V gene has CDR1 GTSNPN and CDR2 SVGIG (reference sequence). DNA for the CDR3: TGTGCCGGAGATTACGGGACAGGAGTACGCTACACCTTC. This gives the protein CAGDYGTGVRYTF.

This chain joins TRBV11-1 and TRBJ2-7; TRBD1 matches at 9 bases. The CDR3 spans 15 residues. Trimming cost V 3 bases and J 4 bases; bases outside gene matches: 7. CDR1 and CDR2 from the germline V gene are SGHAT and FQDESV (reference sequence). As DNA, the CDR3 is TGTGCCAGCAGCTTTCCGGGACAGGGTATTTACGAGCAGTACTTC. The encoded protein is CASSFPGQGIYEQYF.

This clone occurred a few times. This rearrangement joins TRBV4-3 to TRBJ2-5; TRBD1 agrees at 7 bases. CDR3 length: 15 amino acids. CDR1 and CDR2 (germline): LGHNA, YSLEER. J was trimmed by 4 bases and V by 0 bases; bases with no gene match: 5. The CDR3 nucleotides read TGCGCCAGCAGCCAAGAACACAACAGGGGAGAGACCCAGTACTTC. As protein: CASSQEHNRGETQYF.

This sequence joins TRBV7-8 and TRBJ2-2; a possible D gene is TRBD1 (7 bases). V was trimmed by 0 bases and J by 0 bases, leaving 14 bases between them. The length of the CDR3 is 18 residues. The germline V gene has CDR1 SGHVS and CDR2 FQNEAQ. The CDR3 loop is CASSLAGWRGPNTGELFF. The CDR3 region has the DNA TGTGCCAGCAGCTTAGCCGGATGGAGGGGGCCGAACACCGGGGAGCTGTTTTTT.

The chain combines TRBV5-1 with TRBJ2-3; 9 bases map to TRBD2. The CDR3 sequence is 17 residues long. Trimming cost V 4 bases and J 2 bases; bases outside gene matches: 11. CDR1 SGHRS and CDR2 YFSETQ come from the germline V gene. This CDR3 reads CASSPNYSGSVTDTQYF. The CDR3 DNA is TGCGCCAGCAGCCCAAACTATAGCGGGAGTGTCACAGATACGCAGTATTTT.

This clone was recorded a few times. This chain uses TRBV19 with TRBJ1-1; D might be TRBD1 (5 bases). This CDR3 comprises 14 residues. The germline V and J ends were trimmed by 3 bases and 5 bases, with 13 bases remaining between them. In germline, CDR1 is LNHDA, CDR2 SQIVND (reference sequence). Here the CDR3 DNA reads TGTGCCAGTAGTATTGTCGGGGGTTCGACTGAAGCTTTCTTT. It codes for CASSIVGGSTEAFF.

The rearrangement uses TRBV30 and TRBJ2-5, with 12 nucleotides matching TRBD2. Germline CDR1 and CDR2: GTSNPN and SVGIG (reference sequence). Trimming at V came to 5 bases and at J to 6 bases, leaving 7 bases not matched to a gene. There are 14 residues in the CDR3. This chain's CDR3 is CAWETSGGTKTQYF. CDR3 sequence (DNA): TGTGCCTGGGAGACTAGCGGGGGAACAAAGACCCAGTACTTC.

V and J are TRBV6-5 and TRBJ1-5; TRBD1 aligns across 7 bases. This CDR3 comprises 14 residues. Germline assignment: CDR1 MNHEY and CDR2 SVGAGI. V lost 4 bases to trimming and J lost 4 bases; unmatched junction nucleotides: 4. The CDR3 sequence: CASSSDRVNQPQHF. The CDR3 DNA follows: TGTGCCAGCAGTTCCGACAGGGTAAATCAGCCCCAGCATTTT.

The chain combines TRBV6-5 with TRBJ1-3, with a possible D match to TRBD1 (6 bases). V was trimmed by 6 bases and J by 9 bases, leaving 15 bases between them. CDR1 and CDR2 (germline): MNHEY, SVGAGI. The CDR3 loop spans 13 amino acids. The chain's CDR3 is CASSSGVRSTIYF. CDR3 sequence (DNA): TGTGCCAGCAGCTCAGGGGTCCGGAGCACCATATATTTT.

In nucleotides, the CDR3 is TGTGCCAGCAGTTACCAGCCGGGAGGGCACGAGCAGTACTTC. Translated: CASSYQPGGHEQYF. The chain couples TRBV6-5 to TRBJ2-7; 8 nucleotides match TRBD2. CDR1 is MNHEY, CDR2 SVGAGI, per germline. Unmatched junction bases numbered 5, after V lost 2 bases and J lost 5 bases. This CDR3 spans 14 amino acids.

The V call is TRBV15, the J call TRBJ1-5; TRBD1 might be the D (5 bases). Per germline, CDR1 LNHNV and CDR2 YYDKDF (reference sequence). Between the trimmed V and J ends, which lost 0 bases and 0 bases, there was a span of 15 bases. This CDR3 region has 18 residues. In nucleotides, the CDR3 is TGTGCCACCAGCAGAGATCCATCAGGGTGGAATAGCAATCAGCCCCAGCATTTT. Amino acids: CATSRDPSGWNSNQPQHF.

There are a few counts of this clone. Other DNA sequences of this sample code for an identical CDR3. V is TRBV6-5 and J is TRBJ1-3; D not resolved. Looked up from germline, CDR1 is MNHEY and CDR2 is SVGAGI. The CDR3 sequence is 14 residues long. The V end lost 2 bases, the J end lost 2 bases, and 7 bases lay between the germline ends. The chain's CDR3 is CASSYGRAGNTIYF. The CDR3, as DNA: TGTGCCAGCAGTTACGGCCGTGCTGGAAACACCATATATTTT.

The CDR3 here is CASSLAGLAGGETQYF. For the CDR3, the DNA is TGTGCCAGCAGCTTGGCTGGACTAGCGGGAGGAGAGACCCAGTACTTC. This rearrangement joins TRBV7-8 to TRBJ2-5; 14 nucleotides align to TRBD2. Germline-derived CDR1 and CDR2 are SGHVS and FQNEAQ. With V trimmed by 3 bases and J by 4 bases, 4 bases remained unmatched. The CDR3 totals 16 residues.

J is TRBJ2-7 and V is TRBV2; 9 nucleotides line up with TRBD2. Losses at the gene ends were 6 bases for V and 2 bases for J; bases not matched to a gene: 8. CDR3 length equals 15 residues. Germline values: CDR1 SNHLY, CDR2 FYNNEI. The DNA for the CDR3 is TGTGCCAGCAGAAACCCAAGCGGGGGGACCTACGAGCAGTACTTC. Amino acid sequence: CASRNPSGGTYEQYF.

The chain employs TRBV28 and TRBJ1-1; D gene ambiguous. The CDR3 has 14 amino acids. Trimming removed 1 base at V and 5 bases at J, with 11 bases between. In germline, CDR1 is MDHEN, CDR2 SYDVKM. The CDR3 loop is CASSLFQDLTEAFF. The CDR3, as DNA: TGTGCCAGCAGTTTATTTCAGGATTTAACTGAAGCTTTCTTT.